Shown below are 17 T cell receptor beta chains from a single sample sequenced in a study of blood T cell repertoires in COVID-19. The repertoire was sequenced with immunoSEQ multiplex PCR; TCRdb's copy has only in-frame clones and lacks some. The table shows 71,000 or so clones, with roughly four fifths occurring only once. The sample taken for sequencing was peripheral blood. These receptors all come from a man between 65 and 79 years old with acute or convalescent COVID-19.

The CDR3 sequence is CATSDPMTSGTDTQYF. CDR3 DNA sequence: TGTGCCACCAGTGATCCAATGACTAGCGGCACAGATACGCAGTATTTT. The rearrangement joins TRBV24-1 to TRBJ2-3, with 8 bases lining up with TRBD2. Germline V CDR1 and CDR2: KGHDR, SFDVKD. The junction had 5 bases not matched to a gene; V was cut back by 3 bases and J by 1 base. This CDR3 has 16 amino acids.

The gene calls are TRBV6-5 and TRBJ2-2, with 9 bases lining up with TRBD1. Per germline, CDR1 MNHEY and CDR2 SVGAGI. The CDR3 length is 15 residues. V lost 6 bases and J lost 3; bases outside the gene matches: 5. The CDR3 DNA sequence: TGTGCCAGCAGCACAGGGGGCTTTGACACCGGGGAGCTGTTTTTT. Translating gives CASSTGGFDTGELFF.

This clone occurred once. The sample contains more than one DNA sequence encoding this CDR3. This chain links TRBV12-3 or TRBV12-4 with TRBJ2-7; tentatively, D is TRBD1 (6 bases). This CDR3 has 13 amino acids. Trimming shortened V by 4 bases and J by 2 bases, and 9 bases separated the two germline ends. CDR3 amino acids: CASSSQGPYEQYF. The CDR3 DNA reads TGTGCCAGCAGTTCACAGGGACCCTACGAGCAGTACTTC.

In this sample, this clone turned up once. The chain is built from TRBV19 and TRBJ1-1; 11 positions match TRBD1. V dropped 4 bases and J dropped 4; count of bases not matched to a gene: 5. The CDR3 totals 15 residues. Germline CDR1 reads LNHDA; CDR2 reads SQIVND (reference sequence). The CDR3 DNA reads as TGTGCCAGTAGTAGAAGGACAGGGGGCTCCACTGAAGCTTTCTTT. It specifies CASSRRTGGSTEAFF.

The genes are TRBV27 and TRBJ2-5; possible D gene TRBD2, 5 bases. The germline V and J ends were trimmed by 8 bases and 4 bases, with 23 bases remaining between them. CDR1 and CDR2 from the germline V gene are MNHEY and SMNVEV (reference sequence). The CDR3 has 16 amino acids. The CDR3 bases are TGTGCCAGCCAAGGCCTAGCTTCTCCCTCCGGAGAGACCCAGTACTTC. Protein product: CASQGLASPSGETQYF.

The chain links TRBV5-1 to TRBJ1-4; 9 bases fit TRBD1. Germline values: CDR1 SGHRS, CDR2 YFSETQ. V trimming: 2 bases; J trimming: 8 bases; junction bases outside the gene matches: 7. The CDR3 extends over 15 amino acids. The CDR3 DNA sequence: TGCGCCAGCAGCTTTAACAGGGGGCTAGGAGAAAAACTGTTTTTT. Amino acids: CASSFNRGLGEKLFF.

V and J are TRBV20-1 and TRBJ1-2; D is perhaps TRBD1 (5 bases). V lost 3 bases to trimming and J lost 6 bases, with 11 bases between them. Germline V CDR1 and CDR2: DFQATT, SNEGSKA (reference sequence). There are 12 residues in the CDR3. The CDR3 protein is CSASPPGDGYTF. CDR3 bases: TGCAGTGCTAGTCCCCCGGGGGATGGCTACACCTTC.

The CDR3 reads CASGRVNYGYTF. The DNA for the CDR3 is TGTGCCAGCGGCAGGGTTAACTATGGCTACACCTTC. The genes are TRBV6-6 and TRBJ1-2, with D possibly being TRBD1 (5 bases). CDR3 size: 12 residues. V dropped 8 bases and J dropped 1 base, with 8 bases sitting between them. Germline CDR1 and CDR2: MNHNY and SVGAGI (reference sequence).

The J gene is TRBJ1-2, the V gene TRBV2; weak D call: TRBD1 (6 bases). The CDR3 length is 13 residues. Trimming removed 7 bases from V and 8 bases from J, with 17 bases in between. Germline V gene data show CDR1 as SNHLY and CDR2 as FYNNEI. The CDR3, as DNA: TGTGCCAGCACCAACCAGGGGCCGGGGGGCTACACCTTC. Its translation is CASTNQGPGGYTF.

The chain has TRBV5-1 and TRBJ2-1, with TRBD2 matching over 13 bases. The length of the CDR3 is 14 residues. The germline gives CDR1 SGHRS, CDR2 YFSETQ. Trimming at V came to 7 bases and at J to 7 bases, leaving 5 bases not matched to a gene. CDR3 DNA sequence: TGCGCCAGCGGGGGGACTAGCGGGATGAATGAGCAGTTCTTC. Protein: CASGGTSGMNEQFF.

The chain uses TRBV7-9 and TRBJ2-2, with 11 positions matching TRBD2. Germline lookup yields CDR1 SEHNR and CDR2 FQNEAQ (reference sequence). The CDR3 length is 16 residues. V trimming: 5 bases; J trimming: 6 bases; junction bases outside the gene matches: 8. The CDR3 region is CASSPGLAGTSGELFF. CDR3 nucleotides: TGTGCCAGCAGCCCAGGACTAGCGGGTACTTCCGGGGAGCTGTTTTTT.

The chain uses TRBV24-1 and TRBJ2-3; TRBD1 might be the D (6 bases). The germline V gene encodes CDR1 KGHDR and CDR2 SFDVKD. V was clipped by 5 bases and J by 14 bases, with 16 bases between them. There are 12 residues in the CDR3. The CDR3 region is CATSGRDTEWYF. The DNA of the CDR3 is TGTGCCACCAGTGGCCGGGACACCGAGTGGTATTTT.

The rearrangement links TRBV5-1 to TRBJ1-2, with D possibly being TRBD1 (5 bases). Trimming took 4 bases from V and 0 from J, leaving 10 bases between them. Germline CDR1 SGHRS, CDR2 YFSETQ. CDR3 size: 14 residues. This chain's CDR3 is CASSTTAPNYGYTF. The CDR3 coding sequence is TGCGCCAGCAGCACGACAGCACCTAACTATGGCTACACCTTC.

The CDR3 nucleotides are TGTGCCAGCAGGCCTCCGACTAGCGGGCTTATCTACGAGCAGTACTTC. This encodes CASRPPTSGLIYEQYF. The chain uses TRBV28 and TRBJ2-7; 10 positions match TRBD2. The length of the CDR3 is 16 residues. Germline loops: CDR1 MDHEN, CDR2 SYDVKM. V was pared by 6 bases and J by 3 bases, with 11 bases of the junction left unmatched.

The table lists this clone with a few counts. The chain combines TRBV7-9 with TRBJ1-1; possible D gene TRBD1, 5 bases. Trimming left V 4 bases short and J 3 bases short, with 15 bases between. The CDR3 spans 15 residues. Germline loops: CDR1 SEHNR, CDR2 FQNEAQ (reference sequence). CDR3 coding DNA: TGTGCCAGCAGCTCCGTGACCTGGGGGGACACTGAAGCTTTCTTT. Amino acids: CASSSVTWGDTEAFF.

This sequence joins TRBV9 and TRBJ2-5, with 11 bases identical to TRBD2. The junction had 4 bases not matched to a gene; V was cut back by 3 bases and J by 3 bases. Germline V gene sequence: CDR1 SGDLS, CDR2 YYNGEE. CDR3 length equals 15 residues. The CDR3 DNA sequence: TGTGCCAGCAGCGCCGGGACTAGCGGTAAAGAGACCCAGTACTTC. This gives the protein CASSAGTSGKETQYF. Combining the CDR3 with reference TRBV9 and TRBJ2-5 gives the whole variable domain DSGVTQTPKHLITATGQRVTLRCSPRSGDLSVYWYQQSLDQGLQFLIQYYNGEERAKGNILERFSAQQFPDLHSELNLSSLELGDSALYFCASSAGTSGKETQYFGPGTRLLVL.

The chain links TRBV28 to TRBJ2-7; 8 bases are a match to TRBD2. CDR1 MDHEN and CDR2 SYDVKM come from the germline V gene. V was clipped by 6 bases and J by 4 bases; unmatched bases: 5. The CDR3 runs 13 residues. DNA for the CDR3: TGTGCCAGCAGCCGGGGGGGTCTTTACGAGCAGTACTTC. Its protein is CASSRGGLYEQYF.